Sequencing of this T cell receptor beta chain was carried out in a study of identical twins. TCRdb itself ran the 5' RACE reads through MiXCR, one entry per CDR3 protein. This table holds fewer than 650,000 distinct CDR3 sequences, under 8.5% found once. This clonotype was seen a few times. These data also formed part of another study, on yellow fever vaccine responses in identical twins.

The sequence came from a woman under 30 in good health. Sequenced sample: PBMCs.

CDR3 bases: TGTGCCAGCAGTTCCAGTTTCGGACTAGCGGGGGGGCCAAAGAATGAGCAGTTCTTC. This gives the protein CASSSSFGLAGGPKNEQFF. The chain couples TRBV12-3 or TRBV12-4 to TRBJ2-1; 15 nucleotides line up with TRBD2. The CDR3 runs 19 residues. After removal of 4 bases from V and 7 bases from J, the junction contained 14 bases not matched to a gene.